The 16 T cell receptor beta chains listed next were all sequenced from one sample in a study of T cells in Graves' hyperthyroidism and ophthalmopathy. Amplification yielded TCR beta CDR3 regions, with RNA transcripts as the source. Initially, a first-round RT-PCR of the TCR CDR3 employed the HTBI primer set. TCRdb re-called the multiplex PCR reads with MiXCR, one entry per CDR3 protein. The table has 300,000 to 400,000 distinct CDR3 sequences, about 15% seen once; the top ten hold approximately 11%. Sequences were obtained from blood. The receptors here all came from a woman aged 55 to 70 with Graves' hyperthyroidism.

This clonotype was seen ten or more times. The V call is TRBV30, the J call TRBJ1-1, with D perhaps matching TRBD1 (5 bases). The CDR3 sequence is 14 residues long. Germline CDR1 is GTSNPN and CDR2 is SVGIG (reference sequence). Trimming took off 2 bases at V and 0 bases at J, with 10 bases between the two ends. Here the CDR3 reads CAWSRGRMNTEAFF. The CDR3 DNA reads as TGTGCCTGGAGTAGGGGACGGATGAACACTGAAGCTTTCTTT.

The chain joins TRBV25-1 to TRBJ2-3; TRBD1 matches at 10 bases. CDR1 is MGHDK and CDR2 is SYGVNS in the germline V gene. The CDR3 has 16 residues. The ends lost 8 bases at V and 8 bases at J; junction bases unmatched: 16. This CDR3 reads CASGTGQGPRVGTQYF. The CDR3 DNA is TGTGCCAGCGGCACGGGACAGGGGCCACGAGTCGGTACGCAGTATTTT.

The V call is TRBV19, the J call TRBJ2-1, with TRBD2 matching 9 bases. CDR3 size: 15 residues. V lost 3 bases to trimming and J lost 7 bases; unmatched junction nucleotides: 7. CDR1 is LNHDA, CDR2 SQIVND, per germline (reference sequence). CDR3 in DNA: TGTGCCAGTAGTATCATAGCGGGAGCAGGGAATGAGCAGTTCTTC. Residues: CASSIIAGAGNEQFF.

In this sample, this clonotype turned up a few times. This sequence joins TRBV11-3 and TRBJ1-4, with D possibly being TRBD1 (6 bases). CDR3 length: 14 amino acids. Germline CDR1 is SGHNT and CDR2 is YENEEA. Trimming stripped 2 bases from V and 5 bases from J, with 9 bases between. Here the CDR3 DNA reads TGTGCCAGCAGCTTATACGGACAGAATGAAAAACTGTTTTTT. It codes for CASSLYGQNEKLFF.

The chain carries TRBV12-3 or TRBV12-4 and TRBJ2-5, with 12 bases that match TRBD2. After removal of 6 bases from V and 0 bases from J, the junction contained 11 bases not matched to a gene. The CDR3 extends over 18 amino acids. For the CDR3, the DNA is TGTGCCAGCAGCCTAAAGGGACTAGCGGGCGTAAACCAAGAGACCCAGTACTTC. Protein sequence: CASSLKGLAGVNQETQYF.

Comment on this clonotype: A much larger clone lies a single base off, so this may be a read error. The V call is TRBV18, the J call TRBJ1-4; maybe TRBD1 (5 bases). The CDR3 spans 15 residues. Germline V gene data show CDR1 as KGHSH and CDR2 as LQKENI. In nucleotides, the CDR3 is TGTGTCAGCTCACCACTACCCAGGGTTAATGAAAAACTGTTTTTT. Its protein product is CVSSPLPRVNEKLFF.

Ten or more counts support this clonotype. The rearrangement uses TRBV18 and TRBJ1-5; 10 bases map to TRBD1. From germline, CDR1 is KGHSH and CDR2 LQKENI. This CDR3 spans 16 amino acids. Trimming at V came to 3 bases and at J to 3 bases, leaving 5 bases not matched to a gene. CDR3 in DNA: TGTGCCAGCTCACCCGGGGGACAGGGGTCCAATCAGCCCCAGCATTTT. This translates into CASSPGGQGSNQPQHF.

The table lists this clonotype with many counts. The rearrangement uses TRBV11-2 and TRBJ1-1; D call uncertain. Per the germline V gene, CDR1 is SGHAT and CDR2 is FQNNGV. CDR3 size: 14 residues. The V gene lost 5 bases and the J gene lost 1 base, with 11 bases spanning the gap. The CDR3, as DNA: TGTGCCAGCAGCCTTACGACGAAGAACACTGAAGCTTTCTTT. This codes for CASSLTTKNTEAFF.

The sample holds a few counts of this clonotype. CDR3 nucleotides: TGTGCCAGCAGTGTGATACTAGCGGGAGGCGAGCAGTACTTC. Protein: CASSVILAGGEQYF. The chain links TRBV6-1 to TRBJ2-7, with 12 bases fitting TRBD2. Germline CDR1 reads MNHNS; CDR2 reads SASEGT. The J segment lost 6 bases and the V segment lost 4 bases, leaving 4 bases of the junction unmatched. The CDR3 has 14 residues.

In its sample, this clonotype was seen many times. This chain uses TRBV28 with TRBJ1-2; D is ambiguous. Per germline, CDR1 MDHEN and CDR2 SYDVKM. V lost 1 base and J 0 bases, leaving 6 bases between the germline ends. This CDR3 is 14 amino acids long. For the CDR3, the DNA is TGTGCCAGCAGTTTATTGGGGACTAACTATGGCTACACCTTC. It is translated as CASSLLGTNYGYTF.

Ten or more counts support this clonotype. This chain connects TRBV5-1 to TRBJ2-7; 8 positions match TRBD2. The CDR3 runs 14 residues. Per germline, CDR1 SGHRS and CDR2 YFSETQ. J lost 2 bases, V lost 4 bases, and 5 bases had no gene match. CDR3 sequence reads: CASSLTSVPYEQYF. In DNA form, the CDR3 reads TGCGCCAGCAGCCTGACTAGCGTACCCTACGAGCAGTACTTC.

This clonotype showed up many times. J is TRBJ1-1 and V is TRBV12-3 or TRBV12-4, with D maybe TRBD1 (6 bases). The CDR3 sequence is 15 residues long. Trimming removed 5 bases at V and 3 bases at J, with 16 bases between. The CDR3 DNA follows: TGTGCCAGCAGTCTTAAGGGTGGGGGCGACACTGAAGCTTTCTTT. Translated, it gives CASSLKGGGDTEAFF.

A few counts support this clonotype. This sequence joins TRBV6-1 and TRBJ2-3, with a tentative D call TRBD2 (6 bases). V lost 6 bases to trimming and J lost 2 bases, with 21 bases between them. Germline CDR1 MNHNS, CDR2 SASEGT. The CDR3 has 17 residues. CDR3 residues: CASRKWRDHSITDTQYF. The CDR3 DNA reads as TGTGCCAGCAGGAAGTGGCGGGACCACTCAATCACAGATACGCAGTATTTT.

This clonotype was recorded many times. The V call is TRBV27, the J call TRBJ2-1, with 7 bases aligning to TRBD1. The junction had 2 bases not matched to a gene; V was cut back by 3 bases and J by 6 bases. The CDR3 is 13 amino acids. Per the germline V gene, CDR1 is MNHEY and CDR2 is SMNVEV (reference sequence). DNA for the CDR3: TGTGCCAGCAGTTTGGACAGGATCAATGAGCAGTTCTTC. Translating gives CASSLDRINEQFF.

The chain carries TRBV19 and TRBJ2-1; the match to TRBD1 covers 11 bases. The CDR3 is made up of 15 amino acids. Trimming took 5 bases from V and 5 from J; bases not matched to a gene: 5. CDR1 and CDR2 from the germline V gene are LNHDA and SQIVND (reference sequence). The CDR3 is CASSRGTGGNNEQFF. The CDR3 DNA follows: TGTGCCAGTAGTCGAGGGACAGGGGGTAACAATGAGCAGTTCTTC.

Many counts were recorded for this clonotype. The gene calls are TRBV6-2 or TRBV6-3 and TRBJ1-5; D is undetermined. This CDR3 contains 15 residues. Deletions cut 5 bases from V and 1 base from J, with 12 bases between. Germline CDR1 is MNHEY and CDR2 is SVGEGT. The CDR3 nucleotides are TGTGCCAGCAGTCGATCAGGAGACAGCAATCAGCCCCAGCATTTT. Its protein is CASSRSGDSNQPQHF.